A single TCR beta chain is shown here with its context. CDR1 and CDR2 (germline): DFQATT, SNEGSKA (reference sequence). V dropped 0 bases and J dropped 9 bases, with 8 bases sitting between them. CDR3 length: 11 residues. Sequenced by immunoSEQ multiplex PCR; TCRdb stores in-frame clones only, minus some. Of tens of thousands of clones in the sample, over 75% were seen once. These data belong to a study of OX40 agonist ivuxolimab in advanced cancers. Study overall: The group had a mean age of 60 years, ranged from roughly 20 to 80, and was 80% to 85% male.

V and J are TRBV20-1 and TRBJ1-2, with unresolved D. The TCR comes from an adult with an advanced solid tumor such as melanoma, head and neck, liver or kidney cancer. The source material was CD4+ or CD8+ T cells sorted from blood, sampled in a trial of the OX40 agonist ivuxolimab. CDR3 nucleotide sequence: TGCAGTGCTAGAGATTCGGAAAGCTACACCTTC. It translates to CSARDSESYTF.